This T cell receptor beta chain derives from a study of cytotoxic CD8 clonotypes in ibrutinib-treated CLL. Study-wide results and limits: Private clonotypes, not public ones, expanded at ibrutinib response.

For this clone: Its antigen is unknown.

The V gene's germline CDR1 is SNHLY and CDR2 FYNNEI. Trimming left V 3 bases short and J 1 base short, with 7 bases between. The CDR3 is 13 residues long. Repertoires were generated with immunoSEQ multiplex PCR, while TCRdb's copy carries only in-frame clones and drops some. The table records some 98,000 clones, around four fifths of them present only once. The sequencing used PBMCs, collected after 12 months of ibrutinib treatment. This sequence was found in a human donor with chronic lymphocytic leukemia. The J gene is TRBJ2-7, the V gene TRBV2; no reliable D call. CDR3 sequence (DNA): TGTGCCAGCAGTGACAGGCCATCCTACGAGCAGTACTTC. Its translation: CASSDRPSYEQYF.